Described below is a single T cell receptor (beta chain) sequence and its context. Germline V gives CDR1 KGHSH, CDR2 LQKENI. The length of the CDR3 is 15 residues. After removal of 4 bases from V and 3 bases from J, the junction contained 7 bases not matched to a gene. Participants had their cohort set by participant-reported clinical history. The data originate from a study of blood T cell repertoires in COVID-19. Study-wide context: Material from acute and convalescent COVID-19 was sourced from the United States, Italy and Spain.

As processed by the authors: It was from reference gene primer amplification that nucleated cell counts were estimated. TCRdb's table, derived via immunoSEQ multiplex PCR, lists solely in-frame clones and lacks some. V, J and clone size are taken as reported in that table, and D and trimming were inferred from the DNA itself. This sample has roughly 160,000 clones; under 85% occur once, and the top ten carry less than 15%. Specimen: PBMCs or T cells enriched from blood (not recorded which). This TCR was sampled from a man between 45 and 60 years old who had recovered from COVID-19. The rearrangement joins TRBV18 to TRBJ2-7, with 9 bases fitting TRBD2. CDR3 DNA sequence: TGTGCCAGCTCACTCGGGCTAGCGGGAAACTACGAGCAGTACTTC. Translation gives CASSLGLAGNYEQYF.